The clone carrying this T cell receptor beta chain was counted a single time. Its antigen is not known. This sample is part of a study of cytomegalovirus exposure and HLA in healthy donors. Study observations and caveats: On later analysis, the bulk of CMV-associated TCR beta chains appeared to be HLA-restricted. Researchers counted around 170 TCR beta chains as cytomegalovirus-associated. A prior analysis recorded that most TCR beta V segments were productive about 87% or about 30% of the time.

The primer mix had 60 Vbeta and 13 Jbeta primers. Method: immunoSEQ multiplex PCR; TCRdb's copy keeps in-frame clones and lacks some. The sample has around 280,000 clones, 70% to 90% seen once. J was trimmed by 3 bases and V by 2 bases; bases with no gene match: 4. Germline V CDR1 and CDR2: SGHDT, YYEEEE. This CDR3 is 15 amino acids long. Sequenced material: PBMCs. The origin of this receptor is a woman younger than 30 in good health and CMV-seronegative. The V call is TRBV5-6, the J call TRBJ1-5; 8 bases align to TRBD1. In DNA form, the CDR3 reads TGTGCCAGCAGCTTCGGGACAGGCTTCAATCAGCCCCAGCATTTT. Protein: CASSFGTGFNQPQHF. The full variable domain, with the rest looked up from reference TRBV5-6 and TRBJ1-5, is DAGVTQSPTHLIKTRGQQVTLRCSPKSGHDTVSWYQQALGQGPQFIFQYYEEEERQRGNFPDRFSGHQFPNYSSELNVNALLLGDSALYLCASSFGTGFNQPQHFGDGTRLSIL.